This T cell receptor beta chain is drawn from a study of T cells in Graves' hyperthyroidism and ophthalmopathy. Graves' hyperthyroidism was deemed stable given no ophthalmopathy progression within 18 months. Uncontrolled infections, other autoimmune diseases, pregnancy or lactation led to exclusion of patients. This CDR3 contains 15 residues. Germline V gene sequence: CDR1 LNHDA, CDR2 SQIVND (reference sequence). Trimming took 3 bases from V and 1 from J, leaving 10 bases between them. Amplified TCR beta CDR3 regions derived from RNA transcripts. The HTBI primer set served for first-round RT-PCR of the TCR CDR3. TCRdb recomputed calls from the multiplex PCR reads with MiXCR, one row per CDR3 protein. The data contain roughly 630,000 distinct CDR3 sequences, 15% to 19% of them singletons.

The sequence was collected from a woman aged 25-40 years with Graves' hyperthyroidism. The rearrangement links TRBV19 to TRBJ2-1; possible D gene TRBD1, 5 bases. Sequencing used blood. The CDR3 DNA sequence: TGTGCCAGTAGTATTGATCAGGGATCCTACAATGAGCAGTTCTTC. Translation gives CASSIDQGSYNEQFF.